These 27 T cell receptor beta chains were all obtained from the same sample, sequenced in a study of T cells after posttransplantation cyclophosphamide. The method was immunoSEQ multiplex PCR; TCRdb's version includes in-frame clones alone and lacks a portion of them. The profile covers about 3,300 clones, none occurring a single time. Treatment was busulfan-fludarabine conditioning, a marrow graft, and cyclophosphamide on days +3 and +4. The material sequenced was PBMCs, taken after allogeneic stem cell transplant with posttransplant cyclophosphamide. These receptor sequences come from a male patient younger than 45 who received an allogeneic stem cell transplant from a related donor, was CMV-positive, and had acute GVHD only. Some of the T cells may derive from the graft donor.

This clone was recorded at least ten times. V is TRBV25-1 and J is TRBJ1-4; TRBD1 aligns across 12 bases. Germline values: CDR1 MGHDK, CDR2 SYGVNS. Trimming cost V 1 base and J 3 bases; bases outside gene matches: 3. The CDR3 totals 17 residues. CDR3 region: CASSESGTGGSNEKLFF. CDR3 DNA: TGTGCCAGCAGTGAATCGGGGACAGGGGGCTCTAATGAAAAACTGTTTTTT.

This clone is large (0.1 to 1%) by share. The J gene is TRBJ2-3, the V gene TRBV7-9; maybe TRBD2 (5 bases). V lost 7 bases and J 0 bases, leaving 14 bases between the germline ends. The CDR3 extends over 15 amino acids. CDR1 SEHNR and CDR2 FQNEAQ come from the germline V gene (reference sequence). CDR3 bases: TGTGCCAGCAACAGTAAAGCGGATAGCACAGATACGCAGTATTTT. Its protein is CASNSKADSTDTQYF. The whole variable domain, remainder taken from reference TRBV7-9 and TRBJ2-3, is DTGVSQNPRHKITKRGQNVTFRCDPISEHNRLYWYRQTLGQGPEFLTYFQNEAQLEKSRLLSDRFSAERPKGSFSTLEIQRTEQGDSAMYLCASNSKADSTDTQYFGPGTRLTVL.

This clone was counted ten times or more. This chain links TRBV12-3 or TRBV12-4 with TRBJ1-3; maybe TRBD1 (5 bases). This CDR3 spans 18 amino acids. The V gene lost 5 bases and the J gene lost 3 bases, with 23 bases spanning the gap. CDR3 nucleotides: TGTGCCAGCAGTACCGCCCCTCTAAGGGGATTAATTGGAAACACCATATATTTT. It specifies CASSTAPLRGLIGNTIYF.

This clone is termed medium-sized. As DNA, the CDR3 is TGTGCCAGCAGCTTAATGGCTGGGCTAGCGGTGAACAATGAGCAGTTCTTC. Its protein is CASSLMAGLAVNNEQFF. J is TRBJ2-1 and V is TRBV7-9; TRBD2 agrees at 7 bases. CDR1 is SEHNR and CDR2 is FQNEAQ in the germline V gene (reference sequence). The CDR3 sequence is 17 residues long. With 2 bases clipped from V and 5 bases from J, the junction kept 12 bases outside the gene matches.

This clone has a count of ten or more. Written as DNA, the CDR3 is TGTGCCAGCCGCGAGTTTGGGGGCGATGGCTACACCTTC. Encoded protein: CASREFGGDGYTF. The chain links TRBV11-2 to TRBJ1-2, with a weak D call TRBD1 (6 bases). Deletions cut 8 bases from V and 6 bases from J, with 16 bases between. Germline V gene data show CDR1 as SGHAT and CDR2 as FQNNGV. There are 13 residues in the CDR3.

This clone has ten or more counts. The chain couples TRBV12-5 to TRBJ2-3, with 9 bases lining up with TRBD1. V was pared by 6 bases and J by 0 bases, with 4 bases of the junction left unmatched. The germline V gene encodes CDR1 LGHNT and CDR2 FRNRAP. The CDR3 loop spans 15 amino acids. The CDR3 DNA is TGTGCTAGTGGACCTGGGACAGGGAGCACAGATACGCAGTATTTT. This codes for CASGPGTGSTDTQYF. Looking up the rest from reference TRBV12-5 and TRBJ2-3 gives the full variable domain: DARVTQTPRHKVTEMGQEVTMRCQPILGHNTVFWYRQTMMQGLELLAYFRNRAPLDDSGMPKDRFSAEMPDATLATLKIQPSEPRDSAVYFCASGPGTGSTDTQYFGPGTRLTVL.

This clone showed up many times. V usage is TRBV5-1 and J usage is TRBJ2-3, with 7 bases that match TRBD1. Germline V CDR1 and CDR2: SGHRS, YFSETQ. The CDR3 is 16 amino acids. J lost 4 bases, V lost 3 bases, and 11 bases had no gene match. CDR3 coding DNA: TGCGCCAGCAGCTCACAGGGGAGTATCGACGCAGATACGCAGTATTTT. This encodes CASSSQGSIDADTQYF.

This clone was found many times. The chain uses TRBV11-2 and TRBJ1-2; 9 bases align to TRBD1. Trimming took 4 bases from V and 11 from J; bases not matched to a gene: 8. CDR1 SGHAT and CDR2 FQNNGV come from the germline V gene. CDR3 length: 13 amino acids. The CDR3 DNA reads TGTGCCAGCAGCTCGGCCGACAGGGGGAAGTACACCTTC. It is translated as CASSSADRGKYTF.

This clone came up many times. The DNA for the CDR3 is TGTGCCAGCAGCGCGCGGACAGGGGTGGACATTCAGTACTTC. It is translated as CASSARTGVDIQYF. V usage is TRBV5-8 and J usage is TRBJ2-4, with TRBD1 identical over 9 bases. With V trimmed by 4 bases and J by 8 bases, 7 bases remained unmatched. Germline CDR1 SGHTS, CDR2 YDEGEE. The CDR3 has 14 residues.

This clone has ten or more counts. This chain joins TRBV7-9 and TRBJ2-7; D gene ambiguous. CDR1 is SEHNR, CDR2 FQNEAQ, per germline (reference sequence). The CDR3 is 13 residues long. With 2 bases removed from V and 5 bases from J, the gap between germline ends came to 10 bases. CDR3 loop: CASSLSSVNEQYF. The CDR3 nucleotides read TGTGCCAGCAGCTTAAGTTCAGTTAACGAGCAGTACTTC.

Concerning this clone: With a much larger clone just one base away, this may be a read error. The chain recombines TRBV5-1 with TRBJ2-7, with a tentative D call TRBD2 (5 bases). Germline CDR1 and CDR2: SGHRS and YFSETQ. This CDR3 spans 16 amino acids. The CDR3 here is CASSLSRGLSSYQQYF. The CDR3 DNA sequence: TGCGCCAGCAGCTTATCCCGGGGTTTAAGCTCCTACCAGCAGTACTTC.

This clone was seen repeatedly, ten times or more. In DNA, the CDR3 is TGTGCCAGCAGCTTTACGGGGGTGAATGAGCAGTTCTTC. It codes for CASSFTGVNEQFF. The rearrangement joins TRBV6-5 to TRBJ2-1; perhaps TRBD2 as D (6 bases). Germline assignment: CDR1 MNHEY and CDR2 SVGAGI. The CDR3 extends over 13 amino acids. Trimming took off 6 bases at V and 7 bases at J, with 13 bases between the two ends.

There are a few counts of this clone. As DNA, the CDR3 is TGTGCCAGCAGTTTCGGAGCGGGGGTTAGGGAGACCCAGTACTTC. This translates into CASSFGAGVRETQYF. The V gene is TRBV27, the J gene TRBJ2-5; 8 positions agree with TRBD2. J was trimmed by 5 bases and V by 3 bases; bases with no gene match: 8. This CDR3 contains 15 residues. CDR1 is MNHEY, CDR2 SMNVEV, per germline (reference sequence).

This clone was seen ten or more times. J is TRBJ2-5 and V is TRBV6-2 or TRBV6-3; 10 positions match TRBD2. CDR1 MNHEY and CDR2 SVGEGT come from the germline V gene. CDR3 length equals 15 residues. With 4 bases clipped from V and 1 base from J, the junction kept 3 bases outside the gene matches. As DNA, the CDR3 is TGTGCCAGCAGTTGGGGACTAGCGCGCCAAGAGACCCAGTACTTC. Its protein product is CASSWGLARQETQYF.

In this sample, this clone turned up many times. The chain combines TRBV4-3 with TRBJ2-2; 9 bases match TRBD2. The CDR3 contains 17 residues. V lost 1 base to trimming and J lost 2 bases; unmatched junction nucleotides: 5. Germline CDR1 is LGHNA and CDR2 is YSLEER. The CDR3 DNA follows: TGCGCCAGCAGCCAAGCAGCTAGCGGGGTTAACACCGGGGAGCTGTTTTTT. The encoded protein is CASSQAASGVNTGELFF.

Within the sample, this clone is medium-sized. The V and J genes are TRBV6-6 and TRBJ2-5, with 8 nucleotides matching TRBD2. The CDR3 extends over 14 amino acids. V was pared by 2 bases and J by 5 bases, with 4 bases of the junction left unmatched. CDR1 and CDR2 from the germline V gene are MNHNY and SVGAGI (reference sequence). The CDR3 DNA is TGTGCCAGCAGTTACCCCGAGCGGGGGGAGACCCAGTACTTC. It is translated as CASSYPERGETQYF.

This clone showed up many times. The chain links TRBV6-1 to TRBJ1-4; maybe TRBD1 (5 bases). Germline assignment: CDR1 MNHNS and CDR2 SASEGT. The CDR3 covers 14 residues. V was trimmed by 3 bases and J by 8 bases, leaving 13 bases between them. CDR3 loop: CASSEAGGSEKLFF. In DNA, the CDR3 is TGTGCCAGCAGTGAGGCCGGGGGAAGCGAAAAACTGTTTTTT.

This clone rates as medium-sized (0.01 to 0.1%). This chain links TRBV30 with TRBJ2-5; D unclear. Germline V gene sequence: CDR1 GTSNPN, CDR2 SVGIG (reference sequence). V was shortened by 0 bases and J by 6 bases, with 8 bases between the two germline ends. The CDR3 contains 12 residues. CDR3 DNA sequence: TGTGCCTGGAGTGTAGAAGGCCAGACCCAGTACTTC. It is translated as CAWSVEGQTQYF.

This clone was detected many times. V and J are TRBV10-3 and TRBJ2-5; TRBD1 is a possible D gene (6 bases). The CDR3 has 14 residues. Trimming removed 8 bases at V and 5 bases at J, with 18 bases between. Germline CDR1 and CDR2: ENHRY and SYGVKD. Here the CDR3 DNA reads TGTGCCATCGCAACCGGGGCAGGGGTTGAGACCCAGTACTTC. Its protein is CAIATGAGVETQYF.

This clone was recorded at least ten times. J is TRBJ2-1 and V is TRBV7-2; 16 nucleotides align to TRBD2. CDR1 and CDR2 (germline): SGHTA, FQGNSA. V was pared by 5 bases and J by 6 bases, with 10 bases of the junction left unmatched. This CDR3 comprises 18 residues. CDR3 protein: CASSRGTSGGANPNEQFF. CDR3 bases: TGTGCCAGCAGCCGCGGGACTAGCGGGGGGGCAAATCCCAATGAGCAGTTCTTC. Combining the CDR3 with reference TRBV7-2 and TRBJ2-1 gives the whole variable domain GAGVSQSPSNKVTEKGKDVELRCDPISGHTALYWYRQSLGQGLEFLIYFQGNSAPDKSGLPSDRFSAERTGGSVSTLTIQRTQQEDSAVYLCASSRGTSGGANPNEQFFGPGTRLTVL.

This clone was observed at least ten times. This rearrangement joins TRBV10-2 to TRBJ2-1; no reliable D call. Germline CDR1 WSHSY, CDR2 SAAADI. The CDR3 is 14 amino acids. The ends were cut back, 1 base at V and 6 bases at J, with 10 bases in the middle. The CDR3 nucleotides read TGCGCCAGCAGTGAGTTCCACCGTAGCAATGAGCAGTTCTTC. Translating gives CASSEFHRSNEQFF.

The J gene is TRBJ2-5, the V gene TRBV30, with a weak D call TRBD2 (5 bases). The end of the DNA aligns better with TRBJ2-7, so the J call may be wrong. This CDR3 comprises 16 residues. Per germline, CDR1 GTSNPN and CDR2 SVGIG (reference sequence). The chain's CDR3 is CAWSVLNPGFSYEQYF. In nucleotides, the CDR3 is TGTGCCTGGAGTGTACTTAATCCGGGGTTCTCCTACGAGCAGTACTTC.

This clone was observed at least ten times. This chain links TRBV12-3 or TRBV12-4 with TRBJ2-1; possibly TRBD2 for D (5 bases). The CDR3 length is 14 residues. Deletions cut 3 bases from V and 6 bases from J, with 12 bases between. This chain's CDR3 is CASSLAGLSNEQFF. Written as DNA, the CDR3 is TGTGCCAGCAGTTTGGCCGGACTTAGCAATGAGCAGTTCTTC.

This clone is classed as medium-sized (0.01 to 0.1%). One junction end does not reproduce the germline sequence, and a read error may be involved. This chain links TRBV7-9 with TRBJ1-3; a possible D gene is TRBD1 (5 bases). The CDR3 length is 12 residues. Germline values: CDR1 SEHNR, CDR2 FQNEAQ (reference sequence). CDR3 sequence (DNA): TGTGCCAGCAGCTTAGAGGCCCGTTGGGGGGATTTT. Translated: CASSLEARWGDF.

By sample fraction, this clone is medium-sized. The rearrangement uses TRBV6-1 and TRBJ1-3, with D unresolved. This CDR3 is built from 12 residues. The germline V gene encodes CDR1 MNHNS and CDR2 SASEGT. V was cut by 10 bases and J by 4 bases, with 11 bases left in between. The CDR3 sequence: CATHSAGNTIYF. CDR3 sequence (DNA): TGTGCCACACACAGTGCCGGAAACACCATATATTTT.

This clone was seen ten or more times. This chain links TRBV5-6 with TRBJ2-2; 8 bases line up with TRBD2. The CDR3 runs 15 residues. In germline, CDR1 is SGHDT, CDR2 YYEEEE. Trimming at V came to 4 bases and at J to 5 bases, leaving 7 bases not matched to a gene. CDR3 region: CASSPGGGQTGELFF. CDR3 in DNA: TGTGCCAGCAGCCCCGGGGGGGGGCAAACCGGGGAGCTGTTTTTT.

The table lists this clone with many counts. The chain employs TRBV10-3 and TRBJ2-1; 16 bases fit TRBD2. Unmatched junction bases numbered 8, after V lost 6 bases and J lost 0 bases. Germline V lookup: CDR1 ENHRY, CDR2 SYGVKD. This CDR3 has 19 amino acids. As DNA, the CDR3 is TGTGCCATCAGCCGAGGGACTAGCGGGGGGGCGAGCTCCTACAATGAGCAGTTCTTC. Its translation: CAISRGTSGGASSYNEQFF.